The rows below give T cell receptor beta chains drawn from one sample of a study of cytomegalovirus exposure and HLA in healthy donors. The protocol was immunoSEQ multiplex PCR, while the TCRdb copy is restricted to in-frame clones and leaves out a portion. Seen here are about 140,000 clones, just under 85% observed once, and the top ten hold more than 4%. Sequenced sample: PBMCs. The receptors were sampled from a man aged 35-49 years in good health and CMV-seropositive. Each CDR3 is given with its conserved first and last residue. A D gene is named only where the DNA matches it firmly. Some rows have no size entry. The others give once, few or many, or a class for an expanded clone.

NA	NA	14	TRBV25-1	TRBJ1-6	CASSEYQGRSPLHF	TGTGCCAGCAGTGAATACCAGGGAAGGTCACCCCTCCACTTT
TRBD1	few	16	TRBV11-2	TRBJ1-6	CASSLDPGTGNSPLHF	TGTGCCAGCAGCTTAGATCCCGGGACAGGGAATTCACCCCTCCACTTT
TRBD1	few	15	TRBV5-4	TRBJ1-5	CASSVDRGLGQPQHF	TGTGCCAGCAGCGTTGACAGGGGATTAGGTCAGCCCCAGCATTTT
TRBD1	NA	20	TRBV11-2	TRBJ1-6	CASSLEIWDRISSYNSPLHF	TGTGCCAGCAGCTTAGAGATCTGGGACAGGATAAGCTCCTATAATTCACCCCTCCACTTT
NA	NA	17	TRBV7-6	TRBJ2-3	CASSTRQVQFGTDTQYF	TGTGCCAGCAGCACCAGACAGGTTCAGTTTGGCACAGATACGCAGTATTTT
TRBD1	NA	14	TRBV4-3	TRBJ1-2	CASSPSGQGQRYTF	TGCGCCAGCAGCCCGAGTGGACAGGGCCAACGCTACACCTTC
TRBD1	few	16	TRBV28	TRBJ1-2	CASSSQTGGANYGYTF	TGTGCCAGCAGTTCCCAGACAGGGGGAGCTAACTATGGCTACACCTTC
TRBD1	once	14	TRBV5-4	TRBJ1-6	CASSLLGGASPLHF	TGTGCCAGCAGCTTGTTAGGGGGCGCTTCACCCCTCCACTTT
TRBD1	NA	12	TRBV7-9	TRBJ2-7	CASSLTGYEQYF	TGTGCCAGCAGCTTGACAGGGTACGAGCAGTACTTC
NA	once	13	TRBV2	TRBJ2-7	CASSGELESEQYF	TGTGCCAGCAGTGGAGAGCTTGAGAGCGAGCAGTACTTC
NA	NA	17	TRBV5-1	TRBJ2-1	CASSLLPSPPLVNEQFF	TGCGCCAGCAGCCTGCTCCCAAGCCCCCCTCTGGTCAATGAGCAGTTCTTC
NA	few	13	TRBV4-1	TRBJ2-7	CASSQGSAYEQYF	TGCGCCAGCAGCCAAGGGTCAGCGTACGAGCAGTACTTC
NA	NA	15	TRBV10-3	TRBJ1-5	CAISVTGEGNQPQHF	TGTGCCATCAGTGTCACTGGGGAGGGCAATCAGCCCCAGCATTTT
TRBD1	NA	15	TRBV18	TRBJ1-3	CASSAPGQIINTIYF	TGTGCCAGCTCAGCCCCGGGACAGATAATCAACACCATATATTTT
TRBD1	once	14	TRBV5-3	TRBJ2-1	CARSTGQGANEQFF	TGTGCCAGAAGCACCGGACAGGGGGCTAATGAGCAGTTCTTC